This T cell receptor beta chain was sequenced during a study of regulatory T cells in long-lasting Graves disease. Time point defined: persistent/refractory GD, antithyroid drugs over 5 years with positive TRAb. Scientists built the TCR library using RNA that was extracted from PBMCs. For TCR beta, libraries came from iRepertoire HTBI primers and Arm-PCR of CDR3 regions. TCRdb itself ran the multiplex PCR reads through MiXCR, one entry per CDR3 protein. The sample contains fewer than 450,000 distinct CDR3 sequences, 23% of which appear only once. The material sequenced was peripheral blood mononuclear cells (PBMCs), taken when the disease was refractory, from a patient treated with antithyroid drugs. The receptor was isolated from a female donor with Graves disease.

The CDR3 is CASTAGGTHYEQYF. CDR3 nucleotides: TGTGCCAGCACCGCGGGCGGGACCCACTACGAGCAGTACTTC. The chain employs TRBV12-3 or TRBV12-4 and TRBJ2-7; D is possibly TRBD2 (6 bases). V was trimmed by 7 bases and J by 3 bases, leaving 16 bases between them. CDR3 length equals 14 residues.